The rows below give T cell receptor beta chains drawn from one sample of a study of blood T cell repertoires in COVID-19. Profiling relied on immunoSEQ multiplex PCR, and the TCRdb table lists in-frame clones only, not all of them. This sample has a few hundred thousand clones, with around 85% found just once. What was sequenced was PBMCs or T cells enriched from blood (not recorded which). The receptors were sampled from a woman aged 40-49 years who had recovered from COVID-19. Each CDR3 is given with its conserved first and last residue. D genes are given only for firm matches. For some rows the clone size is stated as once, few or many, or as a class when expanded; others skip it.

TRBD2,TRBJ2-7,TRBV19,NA,TGTGCCAGTAACGGGGGGTACGAGCAGTACTTC,CASNGGYEQYF
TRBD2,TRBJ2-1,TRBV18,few,TGTGCCAGCTCACCACTGGCTAGCGGCGACAATGAGCAGTTCTTC,CASSPLASGDNEQFF
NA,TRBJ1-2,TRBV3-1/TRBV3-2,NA,TGTGCCAGCAGCCAATTTGGGGCGGACTATGGCTACACCTTC,CASSQFGADYGYTF
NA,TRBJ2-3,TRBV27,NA,TGTGCCAGCAGTTTCCTCGCCGAGCGAGTTAGCACAGATACGCAGTATTTT,CASSFLAERVSTDTQYF
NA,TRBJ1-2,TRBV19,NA,TGTGCCAGTAGTCCAGGGGTGGGCTATGGCTACACCTTC,CASSPGVGYGYTF
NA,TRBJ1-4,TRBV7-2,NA,TGTGCCAGCAGTTCCGAATCGACAGGATTTAATGAAAAACTGTTTTTT,CASSSESTGFNEKLFF
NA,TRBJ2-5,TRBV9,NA,TGTGCCAGCAGCCCCGGGACATCTGGGGGGACCCAGTACTTC,CASSPGTSGGTQYF
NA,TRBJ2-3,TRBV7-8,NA,TGTGCCAGCAGTTTTGCGTATAGCACAGATACGCAGTATTTT,CASSFAYSTDTQYF
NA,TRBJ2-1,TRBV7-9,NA,TGTGCCAGCAGCTTAACGGCGGTCTCCTACAATGAGCAGTTCTTC,CASSLTAVSYNEQFF
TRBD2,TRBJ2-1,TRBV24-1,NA,TGTGCCACCAGTGATCATTCCGGGACTAGCGGGACAAATGAGCAGTTCTTC,CATSDHSGTSGTNEQFF
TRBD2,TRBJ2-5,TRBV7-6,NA,TGTGCCAGCAGCCCCTGGACTAGCGAGATCCAAGAGACCCAGTACTTC,CASSPWTSEIQETQYF
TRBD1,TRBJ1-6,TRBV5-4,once,TGTGCCAGCAGCTTAAAGGACAGGCCGGCCTCACCCCTCCACTTT,CASSLKDRPASPLHF
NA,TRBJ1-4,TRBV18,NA,TGTGCCAGCTCACCACAGGGTTCGGGAGAAAAACTGTTTTTT,CASSPQGSGEKLFF
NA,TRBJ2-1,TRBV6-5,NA,TGTGCCAGCAGTTACGCACACTACTCCTACAATGAGCAGTTCTTC,CASSYAHYSYNEQFF
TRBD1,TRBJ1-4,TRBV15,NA,TGTGCCACCAGCAGAGTTAGGGGCAGGGGGAGCGAAAAACTGTTTTTT,CATSRVRGRGSEKLFF
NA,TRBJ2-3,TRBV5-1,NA,TGCGCCAGCAGCTTGCTAGCGACTAGCACAGATACGCAGTATTTT,CASSLLATSTDTQYF
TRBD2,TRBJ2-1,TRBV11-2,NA,TGTGCCAGCAGCCAAAGGACTAGCGGGAGAAATGAGCAGTTCTTC,CASSQRTSGRNEQFF
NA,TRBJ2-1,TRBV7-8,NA,TGTGCCAGCACCTCTTTAAATGAGCAGTTCTTC,CASTSLNEQFF
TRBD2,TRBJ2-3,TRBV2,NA,TGTGCCAGCAGTGAATTTGGGACTAGCGGCCTAACAGATACGCAGTATTTT,CASSEFGTSGLTDTQYF
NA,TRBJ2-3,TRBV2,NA,TGTGCCAGCAGTGGATTGTGGGGAGTGACAGATACGCAGTATTTT,CASSGLWGVTDTQYF
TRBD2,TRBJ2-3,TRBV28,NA,TGTGCCAGCAGTTCTCATCTACCAGGGACTAGCGAGGCAGATACGCAGTATTTT,CASSSHLPGTSEADTQYF
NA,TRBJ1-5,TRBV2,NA,TGTGCCAGCAGTGAAGATGGCAGGGGTTATCAGCCCCAGCATTTT,CASSEDGRGYQPQHF